This T cell receptor beta chain derives from a study of spatial heterogeneity in lung cancer. Using its own MiXCR run on the 5' RACE reads, TCRdb lists one record per CDR3 protein. The repertoire includes about 23,000 distinct CDR3 sequences, over 3% of them detected once, and 25% to 35% sits in the top ten. Time point: sample taken at primary tumor resection. Samples were obtained from around 73 donors, all untreated early-stage non-small cell lung cancer patients. In this sample, this clonotype is medium-sized (0.01 to 0.1%). This clonotype was obtained from a female donor with early-stage non-small cell lung cancer. The sample here was PBMCs, taken at surgery.

Written as DNA, the CDR3 is TGTGCCAGCAGTGTCACGGGACTAGCTTCCCACGAGCAGTACTTC. Translating it yields CASSVTGLASHEQYF. V gene TRBV27 combines with J gene TRBJ2-7, with 9 bases that match TRBD2. This CDR3 spans 15 amino acids. Trimming cost V 5 bases and J 5 bases; bases outside gene matches: 10. Germline V gene sequence: CDR1 MNHEY, CDR2 SMNVEV (reference sequence).